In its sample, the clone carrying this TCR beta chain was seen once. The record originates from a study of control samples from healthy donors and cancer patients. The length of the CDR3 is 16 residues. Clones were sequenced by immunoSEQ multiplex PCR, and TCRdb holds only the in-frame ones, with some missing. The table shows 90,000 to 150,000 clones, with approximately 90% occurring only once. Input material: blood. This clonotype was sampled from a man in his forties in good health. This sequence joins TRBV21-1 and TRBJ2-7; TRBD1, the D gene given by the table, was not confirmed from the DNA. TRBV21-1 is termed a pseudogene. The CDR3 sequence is CASSLDRSGDSYEQYF. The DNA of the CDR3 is TGTGCCAGCAGCCTCGACCGATCAGGGGACTCCTACGAGCAGTACTTC.